Listed here are 17 T cell receptor beta chains from one sample, sequenced in a study of molecular identifiers for immune sequencing clone quantification. TCRdb called the PCR reads again in MiXCR, with one record for every CDR3 protein. Of approximately 680,000 distinct CDR3 sequences in the sample, 25% were seen once. The specimen was naive CD8+ T cells from blood, with Jurkat cell RNA spiked in. The subset denotes: FACS-sorted CD8+CD4-CCR7+CD45RA+ naive T cells. All receptors derive from a human donor in good health. Some libraries in this study had Jurkat cell RNA spiked in.

This clonotype was seen ten or more times. The chain is built from TRBV10-3 and TRBJ1-1; D is ambiguous. Trimming removed 3 bases from V and 1 base from J, with 9 bases in between. Germline loops: CDR1 ENHRY, CDR2 SYGVKD. The CDR3 length is 14 residues. The CDR3 sequence is CAISERLENTEAFF. Written as DNA, the CDR3 is TGTGCCATCAGTGAAAGGTTAGAGAACACTGAAGCTTTCTTT.

This clonotype was seen many times. V is TRBV2 and J is TRBJ1-2; D perhaps matches TRBD1 (6 bases). Germline loops: CDR1 SNHLY, CDR2 FYNNEI. V was clipped by 1 base and J by 1 base, with 16 bases between them. This CDR3 has 17 residues. This chain's CDR3 is CASSEGAGAPFNYGYTF. CDR3 in DNA: TGTGCCAGCAGTGAAGGGGCAGGGGCCCCCTTTAACTATGGCTACACCTTC.

This clonotype was detected a few times. This chain links TRBV14 with TRBJ2-7, with D possibly TRBD2 on 6 matching bases. The V end lost 7 bases, the J end lost 2 bases, and 15 bases lay between the germline ends. The CDR3 length is 14 residues. The germline V gene encodes CDR1 SGHDN and CDR2 FVKESK. This CDR3 reads CASTPAGRTYEQYF. CDR3 DNA sequence: TGTGCCAGCACCCCCGCCGGGAGAACCTACGAGCAGTACTTC.

This clonotype has more than one count but fewer than ten. The rearrangement uses TRBV7-3 and TRBJ2-3; TRBD1 matches 8 bases. V lost 1 base, J lost 0 bases, and 6 bases stayed unmatched. Germline CDR1 and CDR2: SGHTA and FQGTGA. The CDR3 extends over 17 amino acids. The DNA for the CDR3 is TGTGCCAGCAGCTTAAATCACAGGGGGGTTAGCACAGATACGCAGTATTTT. Translating it yields CASSLNHRGVSTDTQYF.

This clonotype appeared many times. The V and J genes are TRBV5-1 and TRBJ2-7, with D possibly TRBD2 on 5 matching bases. Germline CDR1 and CDR2: SGHRS and YFSETQ. Trimming shortened V by 4 bases and J by 7 bases, and 18 bases separated the two germline ends. This CDR3 region has 14 residues. The DNA for the CDR3 is TGCGCCAGCAGCGCCGATTCGGGGTCTGGGGAGCAGTACTTC. Translating it yields CASSADSGSGEQYF.

This clonotype occurred once. The chain joins TRBV11-3 to TRBJ2-2, with 12 bases matching TRBD2. The CDR3 has 18 amino acids. With V trimmed by 4 bases and J by 5 bases, 11 bases remained unmatched. CDR1 and CDR2 (germline): SGHNT, YENEEA. CDR3: CASSSLSSGRARTGELFF. CDR3 in DNA: TGTGCCAGCAGCTCCCTGTCTAGCGGGAGGGCCAGAACCGGGGAGCTGTTTTTT.

This clonotype has ten or more counts. V usage is TRBV4-3 and J usage is TRBJ2-7; possible D gene TRBD2, 6 bases. The CDR3 is made up of 16 amino acids. Germline CDR1 LGHNA, CDR2 YSLEER. Trimming stripped 4 bases from V and 0 bases from J, with 16 bases between. CDR3 in DNA: TGCGCCAGCAGCCCAGATCGCGGAGGGAGCTCCTACGAGCAGTACTTC. Translation: CASSPDRGGSSYEQYF.

This chain uses TRBV6-1 with TRBJ1-1; D remains unclear. V gave up 8 bases and J gave up 7 bases, with 11 bases separating them. The length of the CDR3 is 11 residues. Germline loops: CDR1 MNHNS, CDR2 SASEGT. CDR3 in amino acids: CASPMGSEAFF. For the CDR3, the DNA is TGTGCCAGCCCTATGGGTAGTGAAGCTTTCTTT.

As to this clonotype: One junction end disagrees with the germline gene, perhaps due to a read error. The rearrangement joins TRBV2 to TRBJ1-1, with D perhaps matching TRBD1 (5 bases). The CDR3 consists of 13 residues. The germline V gene encodes CDR1 SNHLY and CDR2 FYNNEI. CDR3 sequence: CASREQENTQAFF. DNA of the CDR3: TGTGCCAGCAGGGAACAGGAGAACACTCAAGCTTTCTTT.

The chain combines TRBV20-1 with TRBJ2-7; a weak D match, TRBD2 (6 bases). This CDR3 region has 16 residues. Germline CDR1 DFQATT, CDR2 SNEGSKA (reference sequence). V lost 2 bases and J lost 3, with 20 bases in between. This CDR3 is CSARPRVAGLVYEQYF. CDR3 bases: TGCAGTGCTAGACCCAGGGTTGCGGGACTGGTCTACGAGCAGTACTTC.

This clonotype was found a few times. The rearrangement uses TRBV19 and TRBJ1-5, with a possible D match to TRBD1 (5 bases). The CDR3 length is 14 residues. V was shortened by 10 bases and J by 2 bases, with 15 bases between the two germline ends. Germline V gene data show CDR1 as LNHDA and CDR2 as SQIVND (reference sequence). The DNA for the CDR3 is TGTGCCACTAAGATGGGACGGGGCAATCAGCCCCAGCATTTT. Encoded protein: CATKMGRGNQPQHF.

The chain links TRBV27 to TRBJ2-7; D not resolved. The CDR3 consists of 11 residues. Trimming removed 6 bases from V and 5 bases from J, with 8 bases in between. Germline loops: CDR1 MNHEY, CDR2 SMNVEV (reference sequence). CDR3 nucleotide sequence: TGTGCCAGCAGCGTAGGTAACGAGCAGTACTTC. It yields the protein CASSVGNEQYF.

As for this clonotype: A single base separates this from a much larger clone, so it may be a read error. This chain uses TRBV7-9 with TRBJ1-1; TRBD1 might be the D (6 bases). The CDR3 consists of 15 residues. Per germline, CDR1 SEHNR and CDR2 FQNEAQ (reference sequence). Trimming removed 8 bases from V and 7 bases from J, with 23 bases in between. The CDR3 coding sequence is TGTGCCAGCGGCCCCCGGACAGATTTCATATTTGAAGCTTTCTTT. Its translation: CASGPRTDFIFEAFF.

This clonotype was seen ten or more times. J is TRBJ1-2 and V is TRBV5-6; D may be TRBD1 (5 bases). CDR3 length equals 15 residues. Germline CDR1 and CDR2: SGHDT and YYEEEE. V lost 4 bases and J 4 bases, leaving 17 bases between the germline ends. This CDR3 is CASSPLGELSYGYTF. The CDR3, as DNA: TGTGCCAGCAGCCCACTAGGGGAACTCAGCTATGGCTACACCTTC.

This clonotype was observed at least ten times. V usage is TRBV5-1 and J usage is TRBJ1-1, with D possibly being TRBD1 (6 bases). The CDR3 is 16 amino acids. Trimming left V 7 bases short and J 0 bases short, with 19 bases between. In germline, CDR1 is SGHRS, CDR2 YFSETQ. CDR3 bases: TGCGCCAGCTCCTCGGACAGTCCTATCATGAACACTGAAGCTTTCTTT. This translates into CASSSDSPIMNTEAFF.

There are a few counts of this clonotype. The V and J genes are TRBV7-6 and TRBJ2-3; weak D call: TRBD2 (6 bases). The germline V gene encodes CDR1 SGHVS and CDR2 FNYEAQ. The germline V and J ends were trimmed by 5 bases and 6 bases, with 9 bases remaining between them. This CDR3 comprises 12 residues. CDR3 sequence (DNA): TGTGCCAGCAGCGGGAGCGGGGATACGCAGTATTTT. The encoded protein is CASSGSGDTQYF.

As regards this clonotype: At one end, the junction sequence differs from germline, possibly due to a read error. The chain combines TRBV7-9 with TRBJ2-4; the D is unclear. Looked up from germline, CDR1 is SEHNR and CDR2 is FQNEAQ (reference sequence). The CDR3 totals 17 residues. DNA for the CDR3: TGTGCCAGCAGCTCGCCCTCATCTACCTACGCCATAAACATTCAGTACTTC. Translating it yields CASSSPSSTYAINIQYF.